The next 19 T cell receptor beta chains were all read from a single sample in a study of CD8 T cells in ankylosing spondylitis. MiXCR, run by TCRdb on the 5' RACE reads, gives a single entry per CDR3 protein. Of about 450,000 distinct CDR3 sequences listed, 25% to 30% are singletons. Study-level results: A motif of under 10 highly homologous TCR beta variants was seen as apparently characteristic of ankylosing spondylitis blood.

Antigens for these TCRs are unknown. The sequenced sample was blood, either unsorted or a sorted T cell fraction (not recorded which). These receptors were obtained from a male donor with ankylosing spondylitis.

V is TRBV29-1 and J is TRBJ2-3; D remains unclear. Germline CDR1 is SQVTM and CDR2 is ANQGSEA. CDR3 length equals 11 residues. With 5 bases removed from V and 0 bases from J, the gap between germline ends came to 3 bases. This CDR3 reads CSVWSTDTQYF. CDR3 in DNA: TGCAGCGTTTGGAGCACAGATACGCAGTATTTT.

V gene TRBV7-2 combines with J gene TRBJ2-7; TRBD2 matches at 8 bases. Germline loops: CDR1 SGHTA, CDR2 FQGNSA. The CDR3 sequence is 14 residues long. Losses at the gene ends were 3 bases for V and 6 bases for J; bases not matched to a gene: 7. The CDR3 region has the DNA TGTGCCAGCAGCTTGGGACTAGATTTATCCGAGCAGTACGTC. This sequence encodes CASSLGLDLSEQYV.

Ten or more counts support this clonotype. The CDR3 DNA sequence: TGTGCCAGCAGCTTTTGGGACAGGGATTACGAGCAGTACTTC. Translation: CASSFWDRDYEQYF. The chain couples TRBV5-6 to TRBJ2-7; 9 positions agree with TRBD1. V shed 2 bases, J shed 4 bases, and the junction held 4 bases outside the gene matches. The CDR3 runs 14 residues. Germline V CDR1 and CDR2: SGHDT, YYEEEE.

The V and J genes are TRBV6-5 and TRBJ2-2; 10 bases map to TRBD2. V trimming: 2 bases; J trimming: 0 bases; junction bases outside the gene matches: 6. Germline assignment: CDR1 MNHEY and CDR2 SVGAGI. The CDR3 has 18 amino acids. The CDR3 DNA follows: TGTGCCAGCAGTTACGGACTAGCGGCTACATCGAACACCGGGGAGCTGTTTTTT. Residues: CASSYGLAATSNTGELFF.

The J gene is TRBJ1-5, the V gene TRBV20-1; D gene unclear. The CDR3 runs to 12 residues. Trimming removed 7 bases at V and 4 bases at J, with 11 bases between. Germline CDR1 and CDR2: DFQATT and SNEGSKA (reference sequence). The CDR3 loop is CSVRTGNQPQHF. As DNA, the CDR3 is TGCAGTGTCAGGACGGGAAATCAGCCCCAGCATTTT.

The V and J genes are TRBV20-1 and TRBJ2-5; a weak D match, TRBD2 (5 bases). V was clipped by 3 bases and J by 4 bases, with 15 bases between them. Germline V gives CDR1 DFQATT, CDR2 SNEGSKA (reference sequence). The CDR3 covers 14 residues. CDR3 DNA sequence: TGCAGTGCTAGGAGAGGGAGAGCGATAGAGACCCAGTACTTC. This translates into CSARRGRAIETQYF.

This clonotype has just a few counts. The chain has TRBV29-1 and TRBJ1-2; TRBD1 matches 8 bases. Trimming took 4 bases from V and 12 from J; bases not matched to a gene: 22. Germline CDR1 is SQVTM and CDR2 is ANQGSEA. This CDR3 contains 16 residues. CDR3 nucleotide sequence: TGCAGCGTTGCAGCCGGGCGGCGACAGGGGTTGGAGGGCAACACCTTC. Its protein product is CSVAAGRRQGLEGNTF.

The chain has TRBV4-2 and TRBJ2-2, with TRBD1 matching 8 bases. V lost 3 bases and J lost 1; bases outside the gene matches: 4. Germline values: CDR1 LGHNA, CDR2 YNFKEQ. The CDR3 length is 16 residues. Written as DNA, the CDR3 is TGTGCCAGCAGCCACACCGGGACAGGGAACACCGGGGAGCTGTTTTTT. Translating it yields CASSHTGTGNTGELFF.

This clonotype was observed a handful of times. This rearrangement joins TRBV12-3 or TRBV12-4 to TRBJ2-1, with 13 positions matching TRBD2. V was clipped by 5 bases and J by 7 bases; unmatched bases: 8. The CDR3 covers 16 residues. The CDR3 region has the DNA TGTGCCAGCAGTGTCTCGGGACTAGCGGGAAGTAATGAGCAGTTCTTC. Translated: CASSVSGLAGSNEQFF.

CDR3 protein: CASSDAGQGNTGELFF. DNA of the CDR3: TGTGCCAGCAGTGACGCCGGACAGGGGAACACCGGGGAGCTGTTTTTT. The chain recombines TRBV25-1 with TRBJ2-2; the match to TRBD1 covers 8 bases. Germline-derived CDR1 and CDR2 are MGHDK and SYGVNS. The junction had 4 bases not matched to a gene; V was cut back by 3 bases and J by 1 base. The CDR3 extends over 16 amino acids. The full variable domain, its missing parts supplied by reference TRBV25-1 and TRBJ2-2, is EADIYQTPRYLVIGTGKKITLECSQTMGHDKMYWYQQDPGMELHLIHYSYGVNSTEKGDLSSESTVSRIRTEHFPLTLESARPSHTSQYLCASSDAGQGNTGELFFGEGSRLTVL.

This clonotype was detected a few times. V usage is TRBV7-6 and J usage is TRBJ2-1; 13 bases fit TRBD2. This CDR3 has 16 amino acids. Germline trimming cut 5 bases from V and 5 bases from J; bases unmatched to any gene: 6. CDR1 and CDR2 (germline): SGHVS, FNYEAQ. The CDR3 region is CASSPRLAGGNNEQFF. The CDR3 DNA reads TGTGCCAGCAGCCCACGACTAGCGGGAGGTAACAATGAGCAGTTCTTC.

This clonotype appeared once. As DNA, the CDR3 is TGTGCCAGCAGTGAAGGGGCCGGGGAGCTGTTTTTT. It translates to CASSEGAGELFF. The V call is TRBV2, the J call TRBJ2-2; D not certain. Germline V gene data show CDR1 as SNHLY and CDR2 as FYNNEI. V was cut by 1 base and J by 6 bases, with 3 bases left in between. This CDR3 is 12 amino acids long.

This chain's CDR3 is CGAAQWAGDNEQFF. The CDR3 region has the DNA TGCGGCGCGGCGCAATGGGCGGGAGACAATGAGCAGTTCTTC. J is TRBJ2-1 and V is TRBV20-1, with 7 bases that match TRBD2. This CDR3 has 14 residues. Looked up from germline, CDR1 is DFQATT and CDR2 is SNEGSKA (reference sequence).

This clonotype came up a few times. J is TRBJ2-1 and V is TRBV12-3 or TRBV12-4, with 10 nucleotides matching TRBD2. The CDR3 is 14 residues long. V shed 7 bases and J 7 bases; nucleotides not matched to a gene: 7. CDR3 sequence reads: CASILAGVRNEQFF. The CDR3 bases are TGTGCCAGCATCCTAGCGGGAGTTAGGAATGAGCAGTTCTTC.

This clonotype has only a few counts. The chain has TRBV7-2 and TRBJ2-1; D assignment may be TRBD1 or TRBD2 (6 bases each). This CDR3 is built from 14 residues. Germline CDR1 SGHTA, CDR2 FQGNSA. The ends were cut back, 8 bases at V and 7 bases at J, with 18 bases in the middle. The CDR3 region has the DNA TGTGCCAGCTCCCCCTCGGGGGCGCGTAATGAGCAGTTCTTC. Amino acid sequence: CASSPSGARNEQFF.

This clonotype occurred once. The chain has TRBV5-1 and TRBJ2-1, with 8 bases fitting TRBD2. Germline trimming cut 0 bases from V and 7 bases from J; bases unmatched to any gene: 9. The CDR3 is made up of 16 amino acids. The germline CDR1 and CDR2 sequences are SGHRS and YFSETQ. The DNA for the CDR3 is TGCGCCAGCAGCTTGGTGAGCGGGAGACGGGGGAATGAGCAGTTCTTC. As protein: CASSLVSGRRGNEQFF.

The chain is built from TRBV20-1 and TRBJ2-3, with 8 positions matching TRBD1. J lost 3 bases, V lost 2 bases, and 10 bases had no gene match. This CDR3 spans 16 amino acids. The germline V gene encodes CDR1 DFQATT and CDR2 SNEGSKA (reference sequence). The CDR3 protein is CSARPLPDRATDTQYF. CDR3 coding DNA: TGCAGTGCTAGACCCCTCCCGGACAGGGCAACAGATACGCAGTATTTT.

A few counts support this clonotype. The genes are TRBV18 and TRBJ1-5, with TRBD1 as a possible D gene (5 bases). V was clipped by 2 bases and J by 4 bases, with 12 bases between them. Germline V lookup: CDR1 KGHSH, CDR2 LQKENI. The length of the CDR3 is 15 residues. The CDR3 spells CASSPGVGGNQPQHF. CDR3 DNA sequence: TGTGCCAGCTCACCAGGTGTGGGGGGTAATCAGCCCCAGCATTTT.

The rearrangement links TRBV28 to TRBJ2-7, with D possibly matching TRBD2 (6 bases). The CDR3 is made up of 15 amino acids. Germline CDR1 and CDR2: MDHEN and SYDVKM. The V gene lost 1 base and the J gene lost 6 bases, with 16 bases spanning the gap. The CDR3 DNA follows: TGTGCCAGCAGTTTATACCGACTAGAACCACCCGAGCAGTACGTC. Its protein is CASSLYRLEPPEQYV.